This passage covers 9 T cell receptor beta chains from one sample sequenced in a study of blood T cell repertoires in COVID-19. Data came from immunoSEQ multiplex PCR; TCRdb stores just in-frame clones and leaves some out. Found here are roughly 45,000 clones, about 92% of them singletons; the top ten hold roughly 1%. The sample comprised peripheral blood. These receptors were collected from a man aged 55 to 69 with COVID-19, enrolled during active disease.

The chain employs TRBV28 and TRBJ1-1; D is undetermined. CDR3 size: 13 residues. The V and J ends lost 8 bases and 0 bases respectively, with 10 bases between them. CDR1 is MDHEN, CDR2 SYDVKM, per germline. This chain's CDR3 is CASRRQLNTEAFF. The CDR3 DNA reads TGTGCCAGCCGTCGCCAGTTGAACACTGAAGCTTTCTTT.

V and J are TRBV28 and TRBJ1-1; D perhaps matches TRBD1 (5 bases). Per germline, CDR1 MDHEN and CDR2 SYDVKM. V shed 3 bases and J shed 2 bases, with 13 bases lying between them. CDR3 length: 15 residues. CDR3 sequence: CASSFRGTPNTEAFF. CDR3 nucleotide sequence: TGTGCCAGCAGTTTCCGCGGGACCCCTAACACTGAAGCTTTCTTT.

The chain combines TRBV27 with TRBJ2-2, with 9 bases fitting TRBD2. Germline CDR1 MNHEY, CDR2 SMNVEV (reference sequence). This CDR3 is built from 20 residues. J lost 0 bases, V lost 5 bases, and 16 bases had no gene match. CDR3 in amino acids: CASSPPGGVAGVTNTGELFF. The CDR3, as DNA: TGTGCCAGCAGTCCTCCGGGGGGGGTAGCGGGAGTTACGAACACCGGGGAGCTGTTTTTT.

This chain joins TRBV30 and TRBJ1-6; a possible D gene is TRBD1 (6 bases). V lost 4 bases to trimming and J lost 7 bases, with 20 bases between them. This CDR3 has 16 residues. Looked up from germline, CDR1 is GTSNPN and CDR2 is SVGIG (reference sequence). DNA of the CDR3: TGTGCCTGGACCCTAGGACAGCGGTTTTTAAATTCACCCCTCCACTTT. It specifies CAWTLGQRFLNSPLHF.

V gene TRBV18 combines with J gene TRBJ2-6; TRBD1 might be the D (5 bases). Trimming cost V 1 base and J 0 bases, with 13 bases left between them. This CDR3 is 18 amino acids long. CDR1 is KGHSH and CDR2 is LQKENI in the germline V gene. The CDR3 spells CASSPRREASSGANVLTF. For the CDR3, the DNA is TGTGCCAGCTCACCACGCAGGGAAGCATCCTCTGGGGCCAACGTCCTGACTTTC.

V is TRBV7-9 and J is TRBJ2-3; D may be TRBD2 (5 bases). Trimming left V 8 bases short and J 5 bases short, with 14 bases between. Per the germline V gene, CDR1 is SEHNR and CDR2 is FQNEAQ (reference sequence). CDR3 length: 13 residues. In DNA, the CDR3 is TGTGCCAGCTCCCGGACTCCACGAGATACGCAGTATTTT. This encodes CASSRTPRDTQYF.

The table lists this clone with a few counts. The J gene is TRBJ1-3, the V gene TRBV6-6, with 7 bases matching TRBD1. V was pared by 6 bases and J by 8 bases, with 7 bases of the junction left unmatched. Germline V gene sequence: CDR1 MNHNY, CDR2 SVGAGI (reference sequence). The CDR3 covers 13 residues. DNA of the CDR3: TGTGCCAGCAGGAGAGACAGGGAGGACACCATATATTTT. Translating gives CASRRDREDTIYF.

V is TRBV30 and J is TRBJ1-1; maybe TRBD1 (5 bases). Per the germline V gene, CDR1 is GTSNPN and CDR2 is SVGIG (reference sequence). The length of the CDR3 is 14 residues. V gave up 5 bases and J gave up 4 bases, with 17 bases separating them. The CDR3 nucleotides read TGTGCCTGGGGAAAGCGGGGGGGGACCACTGAAGCTTTCTTT. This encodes CAWGKRGGTTEAFF. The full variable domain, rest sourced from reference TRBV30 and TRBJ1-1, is SQTIHQWPATLVQPVGSPLSLECTVEGTSNPNLYWYRQAAGRGLQLLFYSVGIGQISSEVPQNLSASRPQDRQFILSSKKLLLSDSGFYLCAWGKRGGTTEAFFGQGTRLTVV.

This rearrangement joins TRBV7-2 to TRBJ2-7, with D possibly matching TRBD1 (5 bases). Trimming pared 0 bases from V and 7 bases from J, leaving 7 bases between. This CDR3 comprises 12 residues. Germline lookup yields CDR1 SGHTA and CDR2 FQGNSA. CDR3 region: CASSLATEEQYF. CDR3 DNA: TGTGCCAGCAGCTTAGCGACAGAAGAGCAGTACTTC.